Listed here are 27 T cell receptor beta chains from one sample, sequenced in a study of CD8+CD57+ T cells in acquired aplastic anemia. Sequencing was done on patients that had shown CD8+CD57+ cell expansion by flow cytometry. Genomic DNA acted as the template from which TCR beta VDJ combination and CDR3 sequence profiling were carried out. TCRdb reprocessed the reads with MiXCR, giving one entry per CDR3 protein. This table has roughly 250,000 distinct CDR3 sequences, 65% to 90% appearing once. The sequenced sample was sorted CD4+, CD8+, or CD8+CD57+ T cells (not recorded which) from PBMCs. The receptors here all came from a human donor with aplastic anemia.

For this clonotype: This may be a read error: a much more frequent sequence differs by one nucleotide. No conserved phenylalanine or tryptophan ends this CDR3, so it is likely a read error. The chain uses TRBV30 and TRBJ1-4, with 10 nucleotides matching TRBD1. Unmatched junction bases numbered 11, after V lost 2 bases and J lost 5 bases. The CDR3 spans 17 residues. The V gene's germline CDR1 is GTSNPN and CDR2 SVGIG (reference sequence). The CDR3 nucleotides are TGTGCCTGGAGTTCGGAAGACAGGGGGCGGAGAAATGAAAAACTGTTTTCT. The encoded protein is CAWSSEDRGRRNEKLFS.

This chain links TRBV7-2 with TRBJ2-7, with 7 bases matching TRBD1. CDR1 and CDR2 (germline): SGHTA, FQGNSA. The V and J ends lost 6 bases and 6 bases, in that order; junction bases with no gene match: 14. CDR3 length: 15 amino acids. The CDR3 region has the DNA TGTGCCAGCAGTCTTGGTGGACAGGCGGCTACCGAGCAGTACGTC. Its protein is CASSLGGQAATEQYV.

The genes are TRBV7-8 and TRBJ2-3, with D unresolved. The V end was cut by 0 bases, the J end by 15 bases, with 22 bases between. Germline-derived CDR1 and CDR2 are SGHVS and FQNEAQ. The CDR3 consists of 15 residues. CDR3 amino acids: CASSLAGSGIAQHYF. CDR3 DNA: TGTGCCAGCAGCTTAGCGGGAAGTGGAATTGCGCAGCATTATTTT.

This sequence joins TRBV9 and TRBJ2-3; tentative D call: TRBD2 (5 bases). Germline lookup yields CDR1 SGDLS and CDR2 YYNGEE. CDR3 length equals 12 residues. The CDR3 region has the DNA TGTAGCATAGCCGGAGGTTCCGATACGCAGTATTTT. Translating gives CSIAGGSDTQYF.

The genes are TRBV9 and TRBJ1-2; D gene uncertain. CDR1 and CDR2 from the germline V gene are SGDLS and YYNGEE. Trimming took 3 bases from V and 2 from J, leaving 11 bases between them. The CDR3 is 14 residues long. Written as DNA, the CDR3 is TGTGCCAGCAGCGAGATAACCTCAAACTATGGCTACACCTTC. Protein product: CASSEITSNYGYTF.

CDR3 protein: CASSQDGTDGQDEQFF. CDR3 sequence (DNA): TGTGCCAGCAGCCAAGATGGCACAGACGGTCAGGATGAGCAGTTCTTC. J is TRBJ2-1 and V is TRBV11-3; no clear D. Trimming left V 5 bases short and J 8 bases short, with 22 bases between. The CDR3 sequence is 16 residues long. Germline CDR1 and CDR2: SGHNT and YENEEA.

A note on this clonotype: A read error may produce the germline difference seen at one junction end. The chain combines TRBV7-9 with TRBJ2-2; 8 nucleotides agree with TRBD1. CDR1 and CDR2 from the germline V gene are SEHNR and FQNEAQ (reference sequence). The CDR3 has 16 residues. Here the CDR3 DNA reads TGCGCCAGCAGCCTACCGGGACAGGACGTCACCGGGGAGCTGTTTTTT. Translated, it gives CASSLPGQDVTGELFF. Together with reference TRBV7-9 and TRBJ2-2, the CDR3 gives the full variable domain: DTGVSQNPRHKITKRGQNVTFRCDPISEHNRLYWYRQTLGQGPEFLTYFQNEAQLEKSRLLSDRFSAERPKGSFSTLEIQRTEQGDSAMYLCASSLPGQDVTGELFFGEGSRLTVL.

The chain employs TRBV7-9 and TRBJ2-7, with D tentatively TRBD1 or TRBD2 (5 bases each). Germline V CDR1 and CDR2: SEHNR, FQNEAQ (reference sequence). The germline V and J ends were trimmed by 9 bases and 6 bases, with 21 bases remaining between them. The CDR3 totals 14 residues. In DNA, the CDR3 is TGTGCCAGTAGTAGTGGGGGATGGGTTGGCGAGCAGTACTTC. This gives the protein CASSSGGWVGEQYF.

This clonotype was detected ten times or more. The J gene is TRBJ1-1, the V gene TRBV5-1, with D hard to call. Trimming left V 0 bases short and J 2 bases short, with 8 bases between. This CDR3 spans 14 amino acids. Looked up from germline, CDR1 is SGHRS and CDR2 is YFSETQ. The CDR3 DNA reads as TGCGCCAGCAGCTTGGTTCCGGGTAACACTGAAGCTTTCTTT. Its protein product is CASSLVPGNTEAFF.

As concerns this clonotype: Mismatch with germline at one junction end may stem from a read error. This chain connects TRBV10-3 to TRBJ2-7; 7 nucleotides agree with TRBD1. Germline CDR1 is ENHRY and CDR2 is SYGVKD. The CDR3 covers 14 residues. DNA of the CDR3: TGTGCCAGCAGTTATTCGGCAGGGGGCTACGAGCAGTACTTC. Residues: CASSYSAGGYEQYF.

Details on this clonotype: No DNA is shown, since the ends of the CDR3 on it are uncertain; the CDR3 is the one TCRdb lists. CDR3 in amino acids: CASSRGSDTQYFDF. The V call is TRBV9, the J call TRBJ2-7; the D call in the table, TRBD2, was not verified against the DNA. Germline V gives CDR1 SGDLS, CDR2 YYNGEE. The CDR3 spans 14 amino acids, including both terminal residues.

This CDR3 reads CASSQESSTEAFF. Written as DNA, the CDR3 is TGTGCCAGCAGCCAAGAGAGCAGCACTGAAGCTTTCTTT. V and J are TRBV3-1 and TRBJ1-1; D is unclear. Germline values: CDR1 LGHDT, CDR2 YNNKEL (reference sequence). V lost 0 bases, J lost 4 bases, and 6 bases lay in between. The CDR3 loop spans 13 amino acids.

Details on this clonotype: In this CDR3 the conserved last residue, phenylalanine or tryptophan, is missing, so a read error is likely. Because the CDR3's place on the DNA is in doubt, the DNA is left out and the CDR3 is given as listed by TCRdb. The CDR3 loop reads CASSESLAGGNAL. J is TRBJ1-2 and V is TRBV9. The CDR3 length is 13 residues, termini included. CDR1 SGDLS and CDR2 YYNGEE come from the germline V gene.

Note on this clonotype: The CDR3 does not close with the conserved phenylalanine or tryptophan, likely indicating a read error. It is unclear where the CDR3 begins or ends on the DNA, so no DNA is shown, and the CDR3 is as TCRdb lists it. J is TRBJ1-2 and V is TRBV7-3; the table calls TRBD1, which could not be checked here. The CDR3 has 13 residues if both end residues are counted. Germline CDR1 and CDR2: SGHTA and FQGTGA. This CDR3 reads CASSLDLAGDTEV.

The gene calls are TRBV9 and TRBJ1-1; the D gene is possibly TRBD1 (5 bases). In germline, CDR1 is SGDLS, CDR2 YYNGEE. The CDR3 is 15 amino acids. V lost 4 bases and J 6 bases, leaving 19 bases between the germline ends. In DNA, the CDR3 is TGTGCCAGCAGCTTTTGGGGGGTAAGCACTGCTGAAGCTTTCTTT. Residues: CASSFWGVSTAEAFF. The complete variable domain, with remaining parts taken from reference TRBV9 and TRBJ1-1, reads DSGVTQTPKHLITATGQRVTLRCSPRSGDLSVYWYQQSLDQGLQFLIQYYNGEERAKGNILERFSAQQFPDLHSELNLSSLELGDSALYFCASSFWGVSTAEAFFGQGTRLTVV.

The chain employs TRBV7-9 and TRBJ2-5, with a tentative D call TRBD1 (6 bases). CDR3 length equals 15 residues. V was cut by 8 bases and J by 10 bases, with 26 bases left in between. Germline V gene data show CDR1 as SEHNR and CDR2 as FQNEAQ (reference sequence). The CDR3 region has the DNA TGTGCCAGCCGGGTGGCCCAGGGGACAAAAGAGTTCCAGTACTTC. Amino acid sequence: CASRVAQGTKEFQYF.

Note on this clonotype: The conserved phenylalanine or tryptophan normally closing the CDR3 is absent here, so this likely arose from a read error. Because the CDR3's place on the DNA is in doubt, the DNA is left out and the CDR3 is given as listed by TCRdb. The chain carries TRBV7-8 and TRBJ2-3; whether TRBD1, the table's D call, matches the DNA was not checked. From germline, CDR1 is SGHVS and CDR2 FQNEAQ. The CDR3 is made up of 13 amino acids, end residues included. The CDR3 reads CASRFHPDGTPLS.

Turning to this clonotype: At one end, the junction sequence differs from germline, possibly due to a read error. The chain carries TRBV5-1 and TRBJ2-5, with 8 bases identical to TRBD2. The CDR3 runs to 14 residues. Per the germline V gene, CDR1 is SGHRS and CDR2 is YFSETQ. In nucleotides, the CDR3 is TGTGCCAGCAGCTTAGCTAGCGGGCAAGTGACCCAGTACTTC. Its protein product is CASSLASGQVTQYF.

This chain links TRBV4-1 with TRBJ1-2; possibly TRBD1 for D (5 bases). Per the germline V gene, CDR1 is MGHRA and CDR2 is YSYEKL. Trimming stripped 1 base from V and 4 bases from J, with 10 bases between. CDR3 length: 14 residues. The chain's CDR3 is CASSQVGDSYGYTF. The CDR3 coding sequence is TGCGCCAGCAGCCAAGTGGGGGACTCCTATGGCTACACCTTC.

The chain has TRBV7-2 and TRBJ1-1; D remains ambiguous. The V gene's germline CDR1 is SGHTA and CDR2 FQGNSA. With 1 base removed from V and 12 bases from J, the gap between germline ends came to 21 bases. The CDR3 has 15 residues. The CDR3 coding sequence is TGTGCCAGCAGCTTAGATCTGGGTGGGAACACTGAGTCTTTCTTT. Its translation: CASSLDLGGNTESFF.

About this clonotype: No conserved phenylalanine or tryptophan ends this CDR3, so it is likely a read error. The DNA is omitted, as the CDR3 cannot be located on it reliably, and the CDR3 follows TCRdb's listing. The chain is built from TRBV7-8 and TRBJ2-7; the table gives TRBD1 as D, unverified against the DNA. Counting both end residues, the CDR3 totals 13 amino acids. Germline V gene sequence: CDR1 SGHVS, CDR2 FQNEAQ. The CDR3 protein is CASSFPGGSDTQY.

The genes are TRBV20-1 and TRBJ2-5; the match to TRBD2 covers 7 bases. Unmatched junction bases numbered 11, after V lost 4 bases and J lost 6 bases. Germline lookup yields CDR1 DFQATT and CDR2 SNEGSKA (reference sequence). The CDR3 is made up of 14 amino acids. The CDR3 loop reads CSATGGGAMKTQYF. The CDR3 nucleotides read TGCAGTGCTACCGGCGGGGGTGCCATGAAGACCCAGTACTTC.

The chain has TRBV19 and TRBJ2-7; a possible D gene is TRBD2 (6 bases). The CDR3 loop spans 16 amino acids. Germline V gene data show CDR1 as LNHDA and CDR2 as SQIVND (reference sequence). The CDR3 protein is CASSIPSEAYNAQFFV. CDR3 nucleotides: TGTGCCAGTAGTATACCTAGCGAGGCCTACAATGCCCAGTTCTTCGTC.

About this clonotype itself: Here the CDR3 omits its conserved ending phenylalanine or tryptophan, so a read error is the likely source. The DNA is omitted, as the CDR3 cannot be located on it reliably, and the CDR3 follows TCRdb's listing. The chain recombines TRBV7-2 with TRBJ2-3; the table calls TRBD2, which could not be checked here. The germline V gene encodes CDR1 SGHTA and CDR2 FQGNSA. The CDR3 is 13 amino acids in total, end residues counted. Here the CDR3 reads CASSLIAGASSYE.

Of note for this clonotype: In this CDR3 the conserved last residue, phenylalanine or tryptophan, is missing, so a read error is likely. The chain combines TRBV7-9 with TRBJ2-3, with TRBD2 identical over 8 bases. The CDR3 has 13 amino acids. Germline trimming cut 3 bases from V and 11 bases from J; bases unmatched to any gene: 7. Germline CDR1 and CDR2: SEHNR and FQNEAQ (reference sequence). The DNA of the CDR3 is TGTGCCAGCAGCTTTCAAAGAAGCGGGGGGCAGTATGAG. Protein: CASSFQRSGGQYE.

This clonotype was seen repeatedly, ten times or more. This chain links TRBV11-1 with TRBJ2-7, with D unclear. This CDR3 has 12 amino acids. Germline assignment: CDR1 SGHAT and CDR2 FQDESV (reference sequence). The ends were cut back, 5 bases at V and 5 bases at J, with 10 bases in the middle. The CDR3 DNA follows: TGTGCCAGCAGCACCACAGCGCACGAGCAGTACGTC. Residues: CASSTTAHEQYV.

This clonotype appeared a single time. One end of the junction varies from germline; a read error may be responsible. The rearrangement uses TRBV7-9 and TRBJ1-2; D is possibly TRBD1 (6 bases). This CDR3 region has 15 residues. Looked up from germline, CDR1 is SEHNR and CDR2 is FQNEAQ (reference sequence). In DNA form, the CDR3 reads TGCGCCAGCAGCCAAGATAGGGGGTGGGAGTCTGAAGATACCTTC. Translation: CASSQDRGWESEDTF.